What follows are 32 T cell receptor beta chains derived from one specimen sequenced in a study of T cell changes during pregnancy in multiple sclerosis. Generated by immunoSEQ multiplex PCR, the TCRdb table keeps only in-frame clones and is missing some. The sample includes about 65,000 clones, 85% to 95% of them seen just once. The input for sequencing was CD8+ T cells from peripheral blood mononuclear cells, taken in the third trimester of pregnancy. These receptors were obtained from a female donor in good health, enrolled as a control in a pregnancy study.

This chain connects TRBV9 to TRBJ2-1; 8 bases are shared with TRBD2. The germline V gene has CDR1 SGDLS and CDR2 YYNGEE. V lost 3 bases to trimming and J lost 4 bases; unmatched junction nucleotides: 6. This CDR3 has 15 residues. For the CDR3, the DNA is TGTGCCAGCAGCGCCAAGGGACTAGTGTACAATGAGCAGTTCTTC. It codes for CASSAKGLVYNEQFF.

The rearrangement joins TRBV21-1 to TRBJ1-5. TRBV21-1 corresponds to a pseudogene. The CDR3 length is 13 residues. The DNA of the CDR3 is TGTGCCAGCAGCAAGAGGGTGGATCAGCCCCAGCATTTT. Translation gives CASSKRVDQPQHF.

The chain has TRBV7-3 and TRBJ1-2; tentatively, D is TRBD1 (6 bases). CDR1 is SGHTA and CDR2 is FQGTGA in the germline V gene. V lost 4 bases, J lost 8 bases, and 17 bases lay in between. The CDR3 loop spans 14 amino acids. The CDR3 loop is CASSSGTGSEGYTF. In DNA form, the CDR3 reads TGTGCCAGCAGCTCTGGAACAGGGTCGGAAGGCTACACCTTC.

This clone is a singleton in its sample. The chain joins TRBV7-2 to TRBJ2-7; possibly TRBD2 for D (6 bases). The V end lost 3 bases, the J end lost 3 bases, and 18 bases lay between the germline ends. Germline lookup yields CDR1 SGHTA and CDR2 FQGNSA. CDR3 length: 16 residues. CDR3 amino acids: CASSFPLLGGYYEQYF. The CDR3 DNA follows: TGTGCCAGCAGCTTTCCCCTTTTGGGAGGATACTACGAGCAGTACTTC. Combining the CDR3 with reference TRBV7-2 and TRBJ2-7 gives the whole variable domain GAGVSQSPSNKVTEKGKDVELRCDPISGHTALYWYRQSLGQGLEFLIYFQGNSAPDKSGLPSDRFSAERTGGSVSTLTIQRTQQEDSAVYLCASSFPLLGGYYEQYFGPGTRLTVT.

The rearrangement links TRBV7-8 to TRBJ1-2; no firm D call. The CDR3 sequence is 14 residues long. Trimming removed 1 base at V and 6 bases at J, with 12 bases between. Per the germline V gene, CDR1 is SGHVS and CDR2 is FQNEAQ. CDR3 nucleotide sequence: TGTGCCAGCAGCTTAGGAAGCACGAGGGATGGCTACACCTTC. Protein: CASSLGSTRDGYTF.

The chain uses TRBV27 and TRBJ1-5; no clear D. This CDR3 contains 14 residues. Germline V gene data show CDR1 as MNHEY and CDR2 as SMNVEV (reference sequence). Trimming took 3 bases from V and 2 from J, leaving 8 bases between them. CDR3 protein: CASSFLGGNQPQHF. Here the CDR3 DNA reads TGTGCCAGCAGTTTCTTGGGAGGCAATCAGCCCCAGCATTTT.

V is TRBV18 and J is TRBJ2-1, with D hard to call. Germline values: CDR1 KGHSH, CDR2 LQKENI. CDR3 length equals 14 residues. Trimming cost V 2 bases and J 8 bases, with 13 bases left between them. In DNA form, the CDR3 reads TGTGCCAGCTCACCAGTGGCCACCGTGGATGAGCAGTTCTTC. Protein sequence: CASSPVATVDEQFF. The variable domain in full, with the rest retrieved from reference TRBV18 and TRBJ2-1, is NAGVMQNPRHLVRRRGQEARLRCSPMKGHSHVYWYRQLPEEGLKFMVYLQKENIIDESGMPKERFSAEFPKEGPSILRIQQVVRGDSAAYFCASSPVATVDEQFFGPGTRLTVL.

The chain employs TRBV6-1 and TRBJ1-3; 9 bases are a match to TRBD1. The CDR3 runs 15 residues. V lost 3 bases and J lost 1; bases outside the gene matches: 1. From germline, CDR1 is MNHNS and CDR2 SASEGT. The CDR3 coding sequence is TGTGCCAGCAGTGAGGACAGGGGATCTGGAAACACCATATATTTT. It codes for CASSEDRGSGNTIYF.

The chain employs TRBV30 and TRBJ1-1, with 8 bases that match TRBD1. Losses at the gene ends were 5 bases for V and 5 bases for J; bases not matched to a gene: 7. This CDR3 comprises 13 residues. In germline, CDR1 is GTSNPN, CDR2 SVGIG (reference sequence). The CDR3 bases are TGTGCCTGGGGAACAGGGGGAGGAACTGAAGCTTTCTTT. This encodes CAWGTGGGTEAFF.

The gene calls are TRBV5-6 and TRBJ1-6; D gene ambiguous. Germline V gene data show CDR1 as SGHDT and CDR2 as YYEEEE. V lost 3 bases and J 3 bases, leaving 10 bases between the germline ends. CDR3 length: 15 amino acids. The CDR3 region is CASSSWRLYNSPLHF. The CDR3 DNA reads as TGTGCCAGCAGCTCCTGGAGGCTCTATAATTCACCCCTCCACTTT.

This chain connects TRBV6-5 to TRBJ2-5; 9 nucleotides agree with TRBD2. The CDR3 extends over 15 amino acids. Germline-derived CDR1 and CDR2 are MNHEY and SVGAGI. Losses at the gene ends were 7 bases for V and 5 bases for J; bases not matched to a gene: 11. CDR3 in amino acids: CASTNYKAGGETQYF. DNA of the CDR3: TGTGCCAGCACCAATTATAAGGCGGGGGGGGAGACCCAGTACTTC.

The genes are TRBV27 and TRBJ2-2, with D possibly being TRBD2 (5 bases). Germline V gene sequence: CDR1 MNHEY, CDR2 SMNVEV (reference sequence). Trimming removed 8 bases from V and 3 bases from J, with 13 bases in between. The CDR3 extends over 14 amino acids. The CDR3, as DNA: TGTGCCAGCTCCTTCGAGGGTTACACCGGGGAGCTGTTTTTT. Residues: CASSFEGYTGELFF.

V gene TRBV5-5 combines with J gene TRBJ1-6; the D gene is possibly TRBD1 (6 bases). CDR1 SGHKS and CDR2 YYEKEE come from the germline V gene (reference sequence). The CDR3 is 17 amino acids. V was clipped by 0 bases and J by 10 bases, with 20 bases between them. This CDR3 is CASSLAGGANHRSPLHF. In DNA, the CDR3 is TGTGCCAGCAGCTTGGCCGGGGGGGCCAACCACAGGTCACCCCTCCACTTT. Looking up the rest from reference TRBV5-5 and TRBJ1-6 gives the full variable domain: DAGVTQSPTHLIKTRGQQVTLRCSPISGHKSVSWYQQVLGQGPQFIFQYYEKEERGRGNFPDRFSARQFPNYSSELNVNALLLGDSALYLCASSLAGGANHRSPLHFGNGTRLTVT.

The V gene is TRBV2, the J gene TRBJ1-2, with a possible D match to TRBD1 (5 bases). The germline V gene has CDR1 SNHLY and CDR2 FYNNEI. Deletions cut 0 bases from V and 2 bases from J, with 13 bases between. This CDR3 has 16 amino acids. CDR3 sequence (DNA): TGTGCCAGCAGTGAAGCGGCAGGGCGTTTCAACTATGGCTACACCTTC. Encoded protein: CASSEAAGRFNYGYTF.

J is TRBJ1-6 and V is TRBV9, with a weak D call TRBD1 (6 bases). The ends were cut back, 3 bases at V and 7 bases at J, with 20 bases in the middle. The CDR3 is 17 residues long. Germline lookup yields CDR1 SGDLS and CDR2 YYNGEE. The CDR3, as DNA: TGTGCCAGCAGCGGGGGGGGGCAGGGGATTGGAAATTCACCCCTCCACTTT. Amino acids: CASSGGGQGIGNSPLHF.

This chain connects TRBV19 to TRBJ2-3; 13 bases align to TRBD2. This CDR3 is 14 amino acids long. Per germline, CDR1 LNHDA and CDR2 SQIVND (reference sequence). With V trimmed by 7 bases and J by 4 bases, 2 bases remained unmatched. CDR3: CASTGTSGADTQYF. The CDR3 DNA sequence: TGTGCCAGTACCGGGACTAGCGGGGCAGATACGCAGTATTTT.

The gene calls are TRBV7-6 and TRBJ2-7; 10 nucleotides align to TRBD1. The CDR3 extends over 15 amino acids. J was trimmed by 3 bases and V by 1 base; bases with no gene match: 3. CDR1 and CDR2 (germline): SGHVS, FNYEAQ. CDR3: CASSLGQGADYEQYF. CDR3 sequence (DNA): TGTGCCAGCAGCTTAGGACAGGGGGCTGACTACGAGCAGTACTTC.

The V call is TRBV27, the J call TRBJ1-2; D is perhaps TRBD1 (6 bases). Germline CDR1 and CDR2: MNHEY and SMNVEV (reference sequence). With 6 bases removed from V and 5 bases from J, the gap between germline ends came to 13 bases. The CDR3 contains 13 residues. Here the CDR3 DNA reads TGTGCCAGCAGCCGTGGGACAATTTATGGCTACACCTTC. Its translation is CASSRGTIYGYTF.

The chain joins TRBV6-6 to TRBJ1-4; D is possibly TRBD1 (5 bases). The CDR3 contains 15 residues. V was cut by 2 bases and J by 7 bases, with 14 bases left in between. Germline loops: CDR1 MNHNY, CDR2 SVGAGI (reference sequence). The CDR3 region is CASSYAREDGEKLFF. The CDR3 nucleotides read TGTGCCAGCAGTTACGCCAGGGAGGACGGTGAAAAACTGTTTTTT.

The chain couples TRBV30 to TRBJ2-7; D perhaps matches TRBD2 (7 bases). The V end lost 0 bases, the J end lost 1 base, and 13 bases lay between the germline ends. CDR3 length: 15 amino acids. Germline lookup yields CDR1 GTSNPN and CDR2 SVGIG (reference sequence). CDR3 sequence (DNA): TGTGCCTGGAGTGTACCGGGGGGCAGATCCTACGAGCAGTACTTC. This translates into CAWSVPGGRSYEQYF.

This chain joins TRBV14 and TRBJ2-1, with D possibly matching TRBD1 (5 bases). Trimming took off 5 bases at V and 3 bases at J, with 14 bases between the two ends. From germline, CDR1 is SGHDN and CDR2 FVKESK. The CDR3 runs 15 residues. In DNA, the CDR3 is TGTGCCAGCAGCTTCCAGGGTAACCGCTACAATGAGCAGTTCTTC. This encodes CASSFQGNRYNEQFF.

Only one count was recorded for this clone. The rearrangement joins TRBV7-8 to TRBJ1-1, with TRBD1 as a possible D gene (6 bases). The CDR3 loop spans 18 amino acids. CDR1 SGHVS and CDR2 FQNEAQ come from the germline V gene. Trimming pared 8 bases from V and 5 bases from J, leaving 30 bases between. CDR3 DNA: TGTGCCAGCGACTTTGAAGGGGGGGGGCGGCAGGGTCGGACTGAAGCTTTCTTT. It is translated as CASDFEGGGRQGRTEAFF.

The chain employs TRBV2 and TRBJ2-7; D is perhaps TRBD1 (5 bases). This CDR3 has 15 amino acids. CDR1 SNHLY and CDR2 FYNNEI come from the germline V gene. V lost 2 bases, J lost 3 bases, and 14 bases lay in between. CDR3 in amino acids: CASSERMDKSYEQYF. The CDR3 region has the DNA TGTGCCAGCAGTGAAAGGATGGACAAGAGCTACGAGCAGTACTTC.

This chain joins TRBV29-1 and TRBJ2-3; the D gene is possibly TRBD2 (5 bases). Trimming pared 2 bases from V and 0 bases from J, leaving 12 bases between. The germline gives CDR1 SQVTM, CDR2 ANQGSEA. The length of the CDR3 is 15 residues. For the CDR3, the DNA is TGCAGCGTTGAATCGTACCGGGAAAGCACAGATACGCAGTATTTT. Amino acids: CSVESYRESTDTQYF.

The chain recombines TRBV5-4 with TRBJ1-2; 9 bases are shared with TRBD1. V shed 5 bases, J shed 6 bases, and the junction held 8 bases outside the gene matches. Germline V gene lookup returns CDR1 SGHNT and CDR2 YYREEE (reference sequence). This CDR3 has 14 amino acids. The CDR3 nucleotides read TGTGCCAGCAGACCAAACAGGGGGCGTGATGGCTACACCTTC. This sequence encodes CASRPNRGRDGYTF.

This chain uses TRBV23-1 with TRBJ1-1, with 7 bases matching TRBD1. TRBV23-1 is an ORF, with its function uncertain. V trimming: 4 bases; J trimming: 3 bases; junction bases outside the gene matches: 17. CDR3 length: 18 amino acids. In DNA form, the CDR3 reads TGCGCCAGCAGTCCCACGGGACAGTTTACAAATCACTACACTGAAGCTTTCTTT. It encodes CASSPTGQFTNHYTEAFF.

The J gene is TRBJ2-1, the V gene TRBV27; TRBD1 matches 7 bases. CDR1 MNHEY and CDR2 SMNVEV come from the germline V gene (reference sequence). The CDR3 loop spans 14 amino acids. V shed 10 bases, J shed 0 bases, and the junction held 6 bases outside the gene matches. The CDR3 reads CATQTGASYNEQFF. The CDR3 coding sequence is TGTGCCACGCAAACAGGGGCCTCCTACAATGAGCAGTTCTTC.

This clone was counted between two and nine times. This chain links TRBV19 with TRBJ1-5; no reliable D call. The CDR3 has 14 amino acids. CDR1 is LNHDA and CDR2 is SQIVND in the germline V gene (reference sequence). The V end was cut by 7 bases, the J end by 4 bases, with 14 bases between. Here the CDR3 reads CASTPFRENQPQHF. CDR3 sequence (DNA): TGTGCCAGTACCCCGTTTAGGGAGAATCAGCCCCAGCATTTT.

The gene calls are TRBV7-2 and TRBJ2-3; 7 nucleotides agree with TRBD2. Germline V gene lookup returns CDR1 SGHTA and CDR2 FQGNSA. There are 15 residues in the CDR3. V shed 1 base, J shed 5 bases, and the junction held 6 bases outside the gene matches. CDR3 nucleotides: TGTGCCAGCAGCTTAGTCCTAGCGGTAGGAGATACGCAGTATTTT. Translated: CASSLVLAVGDTQYF. The full variable domain, rest sourced from reference TRBV7-2 and TRBJ2-3, is GAGVSQSPSNKVTEKGKDVELRCDPISGHTALYWYRQSLGQGLEFLIYFQGNSAPDKSGLPSDRFSAERTGGSVSTLTIQRTQQEDSAVYLCASSLVLAVGDTQYFGPGTRLTVL.

This rearrangement joins TRBV9 to TRBJ2-3; 7 positions agree with TRBD2. The CDR3 totals 15 residues. V dropped 1 base and J dropped 6; count of bases not matched to a gene: 8. CDR1 SGDLS and CDR2 YYNGEE come from the germline V gene. The CDR3 region has the DNA TGTGCCAGCAGCGTAAGCGGGGCCCTAGAGGATACGCAGTATTTT. Translated, it gives CASSVSGALEDTQYF.

The chain is built from TRBV25-1 and TRBJ2-1, with D tentatively TRBD1 (6 bases). The CDR3 covers 16 residues. V shed 3 bases and J shed 3 bases, with 15 bases lying between them. The germline V gene has CDR1 MGHDK and CDR2 SYGVNS. The CDR3 nucleotides read TGTGCCAGCAGTGACCTGACAGGTTCATTCTACAATGAGCAGTTCTTC. Translating it yields CASSDLTGSFYNEQFF. Variable domain in full (rest from reference TRBV25-1 and TRBJ2-1): EADIYQTPRYLVIGTGKKITLECSQTMGHDKMYWYQQDPGMELHLIHYSYGVNSTEKGDLSSESTVSRIRTEHFPLTLESARPSHTSQYLCASSDLTGSFYNEQFFGPGTRLTVL.

The chain combines TRBV20-1 with TRBJ2-1; D is uncertain. Germline loops: CDR1 DFQATT, CDR2 SNEGSKA (reference sequence). The CDR3 loop spans 11 amino acids. Written as DNA, the CDR3 is TGCAGGGTAACGGGCTACAATGAGCAGTTCTTC. Protein product: CRVTGYNEQFF.